Given below is one T cell receptor (beta chain) in context. The data were obtained in a study of blood T cell repertoires in COVID-19. Germline assignment: CDR1 SGHAT and CDR2 FQNNGV. J lost 10 bases, V lost 5 bases, and 5 bases had no gene match. This CDR3 spans 13 amino acids. In the original processing: Nucleated cell number was recorded as an estimate derived from reference gene primer amplification. The protocol was immunoSEQ multiplex PCR, while the TCRdb copy is restricted to in-frame clones and leaves out a portion. That table is the source of V, J and clone size, and D and trimming were worked out from the DNA. The table records roughly 73,000 clones, around 89% of them present only once.

Sequencing used peripheral blood. The sequence was collected from a human donor in a cohort sampled during active COVID-19. The J gene is TRBJ2-1, the V gene TRBV11-2; 10 bases fit TRBD2. CDR3 bases: TGTGCCAGCAGCCATCCACTAGCGGGGGAGCAGTTCTTC. It codes for CASSHPLAGEQFF. Full variable domain (remainder filled in from reference TRBV11-2 and TRBJ2-1): EAGVAQSPRYKIIEKRQSVAFWCNPISGHATLYWYQQILGQGPKLLIQFQNNGVVDDSQLPKDRFSAERLKGVDSTLKIQPAKLEDSAVYLCASSHPLAGEQFFGPGTRLTVL.